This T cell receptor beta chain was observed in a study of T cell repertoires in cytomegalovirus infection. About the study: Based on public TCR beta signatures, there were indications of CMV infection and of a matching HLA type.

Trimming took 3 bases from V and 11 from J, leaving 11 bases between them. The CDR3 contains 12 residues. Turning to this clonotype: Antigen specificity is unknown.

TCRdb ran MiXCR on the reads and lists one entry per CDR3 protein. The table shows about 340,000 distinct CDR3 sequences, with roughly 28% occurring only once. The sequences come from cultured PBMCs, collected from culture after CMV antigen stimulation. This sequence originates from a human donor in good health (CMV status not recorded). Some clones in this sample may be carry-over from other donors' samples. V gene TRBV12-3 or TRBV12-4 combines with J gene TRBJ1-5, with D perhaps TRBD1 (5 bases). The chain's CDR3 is CASSFLGGTQHF. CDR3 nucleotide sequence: TGTGCCAGCAGTTTCTTGGGGGGGACCCAGCATTTT.